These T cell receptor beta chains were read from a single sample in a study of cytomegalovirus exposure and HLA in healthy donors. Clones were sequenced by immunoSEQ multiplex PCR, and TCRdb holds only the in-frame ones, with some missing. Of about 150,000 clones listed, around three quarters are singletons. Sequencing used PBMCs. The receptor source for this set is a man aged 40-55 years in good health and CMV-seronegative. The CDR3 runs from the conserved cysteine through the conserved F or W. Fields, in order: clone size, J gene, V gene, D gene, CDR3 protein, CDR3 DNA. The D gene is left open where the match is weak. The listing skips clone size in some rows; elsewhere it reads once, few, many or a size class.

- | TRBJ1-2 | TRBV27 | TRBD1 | CASSSDRGGYTF | TGTGCCAGCAGTTCTGACAGGGGTGGTTACACCTTC
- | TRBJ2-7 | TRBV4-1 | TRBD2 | CASSQGTSGSSYEQYF | TGCGCCAGCAGCCAAGGTACCAGCGGGAGTTCCTACGAGCAGTACTTC
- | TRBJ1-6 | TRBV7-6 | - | CASRDPWGRSSPLHF | TGTGCCAGCAGGGACCCGTGGGGGCGTAGTTCACCCCTCCACTTT
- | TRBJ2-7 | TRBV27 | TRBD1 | CASSLAPSQTGGFGEQYF | TGTGCCAGCAGTTTAGCACCGTCCCAGACAGGGGGGTTTGGCGAGCAGTACTTC
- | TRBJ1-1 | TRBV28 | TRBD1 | CASSMTGNTEAFF | TGTGCCAGCAGCATGACAGGGAATACTGAAGCTTTCTTT
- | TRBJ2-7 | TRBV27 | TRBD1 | CASSVQGAASYEQYF | TGTGCCAGCAGCGTACAGGGGGCAGCCTCCTACGAGCAGTACTTC
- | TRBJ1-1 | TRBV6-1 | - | CASSELPMVDTSNTEAFF | TGTGCCAGCAGTGAACTACCCATGGTCGACACCTCGAACACTGAAGCTTTCTTT
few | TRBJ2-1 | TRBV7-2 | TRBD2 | CASSFTRLAGHNEQFF | TGTGCCAGCAGCTTTACCAGACTAGCGGGCCACAATGAGCAGTTCTTC
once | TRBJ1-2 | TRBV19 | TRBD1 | CASSTDRGYGYTF | TGTGCCAGTAGTACGGACAGGGGATATGGCTACACCTTC
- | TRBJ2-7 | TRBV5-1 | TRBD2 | CASSGTSGGRPYEQYF | TGCGCCAGCAGCGGGACTAGCGGGGGGCGACCCTACGAGCAGTACTTC
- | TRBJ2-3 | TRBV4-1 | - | CASSHSTSRADTQYF | TGCGCCAGCAGCCATTCGACTAGTAGGGCAGATACGCAGTATTTT
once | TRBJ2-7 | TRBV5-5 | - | CASSLEGGHTNYEQYF | TGTGCCAGCAGCTTGGAAGGGGGACATACCAACTACGAGCAGTACTTC
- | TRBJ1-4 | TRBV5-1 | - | CASSQTYGTTNEKLFF | TGCGCCAGCAGCCAGACCTACGGGACAACTAATGAAAAACTGTTTTTT
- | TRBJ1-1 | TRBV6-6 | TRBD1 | CASSYPSQGRTEAFF | TGTGCCAGCAGTTACCCCTCACAGGGGCGAACTGAAGCTTTCTTT
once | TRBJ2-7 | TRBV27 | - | CASSLSKGGAAYEQYF | TGTGCCAGCAGTTTATCGAAAGGGGGGGCTGCCTACGAGCAGTACTTC
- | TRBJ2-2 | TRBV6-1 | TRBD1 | CASSEQQGAGGELFF | TGTGCCAGCAGTGAACAACAGGGGGCAGGCGGGGAGCTGTTTTTT
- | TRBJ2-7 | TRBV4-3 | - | CASSQAPTSSEQYF | TGCGCCAGCAGCCAAGCCCCGACTAGTTCCGAGCAGTACTTC
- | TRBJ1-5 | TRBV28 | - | CASSLGLDGNQPQHF | TGTGCCAGCAGTTTGGGACTTGATGGCAATCAGCCCCAGCATTTT
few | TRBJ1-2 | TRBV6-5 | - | CASSYMSDYGYTF | TGTGCCAGCAGTTACATGTCAGACTATGGCTACACCTTC
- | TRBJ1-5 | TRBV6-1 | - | CASSANMWEQPQHF | TGTGCCAGCAGTGCCAACATGTGGGAGCAGCCCCAGCATTTT
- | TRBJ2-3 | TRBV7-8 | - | CASSPLLAGNTDTQYF | TGTGCCAGCAGCCCCCTTTTGGCGGGGAACACAGATACGCAGTATTTT
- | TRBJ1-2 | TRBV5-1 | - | CASSPPGGENYGYTF | TGCGCCAGCAGCCCCCCCGGAGGGGAAAACTATGGCTACACCTTC
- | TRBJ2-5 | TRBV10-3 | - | CAISDMSTQETQYF | TGTGCCATCAGTGATATGAGTACTCAAGAGACCCAGTACTTC
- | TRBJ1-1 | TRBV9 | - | CASSVEAGGGTEAFF | TGTGCCAGCAGCGTAGAGGCTGGGGGCGGCACTGAAGCTTTCTTT
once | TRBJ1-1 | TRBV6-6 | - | CASSYGAGDTEAFF | TGTGCCAGCAGTTATGGGGCAGGCGACACTGAAGCTTTCTTT
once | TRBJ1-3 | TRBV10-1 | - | CASSLGPRSSGNTIYF | TGCGCCAGCTCACTGGGGCCCCGGAGCTCTGGAAACACCATATATTTT
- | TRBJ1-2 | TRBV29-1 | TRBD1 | CSVAGGNYYGYTF | TGCAGCGTAGCAGGGGGCAACTACTATGGCTACACCTTC
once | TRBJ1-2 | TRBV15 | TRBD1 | CATSRPRDSPYYGYTF | TGTGCCACCAGCAGACCGAGGGACAGCCCCTACTATGGCTACACCTTC
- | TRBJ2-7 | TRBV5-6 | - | CASSQDFYEQYF | TGTGCCAGCAGCCAAGACTTCTACGAGCAGTACTTC
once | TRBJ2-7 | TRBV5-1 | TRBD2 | CASSLAASGSSYEQYF | TGCGCCAGCAGCTTGGCCGCCAGCGGGAGTTCCTACGAGCAGTACTTC
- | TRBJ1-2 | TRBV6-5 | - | CASTPNGDIYGYTF | TGTGCCAGCACCCCGAATGGCGACATCTATGGCTACACCTTC
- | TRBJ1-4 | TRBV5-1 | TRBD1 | CASSLGQGEVEKLFF | TGCGCCAGCAGCTTGGGACAGGGGGAGGTGGAAAAACTGTTTTTT
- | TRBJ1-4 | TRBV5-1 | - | CASRRTATNEKLFF | TGCGCCAGCAGGAGAACAGCCACTAATGAAAAACTGTTTTTT
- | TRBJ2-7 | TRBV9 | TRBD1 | CASSVGAGGTTEQYF | TGTGCCAGCAGCGTAGGGGCAGGGGGCACGACTGAGCAGTACTTC
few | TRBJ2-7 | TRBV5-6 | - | CASTPQSGAGSYEQYF | TGTGCCAGCACCCCCCAAAGTGGGGCAGGCTCCTACGAGCAGTACTTC
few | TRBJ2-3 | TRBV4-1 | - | CASSQVNLISTDTQYF | TGCGCCAGCAGCCAAGTAAACCTAATTTCCACAGATACGCAGTATTTT
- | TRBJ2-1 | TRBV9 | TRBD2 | CASSLGLATNEQFF | TGTGCCAGCAGCTTGGGACTAGCGACCAATGAGCAGTTCTTC
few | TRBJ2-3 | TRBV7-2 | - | CASSLVGGPVDTQYF | TGTGCCAGCAGCTTAGTGGGGGGGCCTGTAGATACGCAGTATTTT
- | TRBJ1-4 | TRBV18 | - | CASSPGQGGEKLFF | TGTGCCAGCTCACCCGGGCAGGGAGGCGAAAAACTGTTTTTT
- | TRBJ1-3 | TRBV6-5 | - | CASTSQGFSGNTIYF | TGTGCCAGCACTTCACAGGGTTTCTCTGGAAACACCATATATTTT
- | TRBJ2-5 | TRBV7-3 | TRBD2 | CASSLQVAGGHETQYF | TGTGCCAGCAGCTTACAGGTAGCGGGGGGGCACGAGACCCAGTACTTC
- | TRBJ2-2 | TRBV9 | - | CASGGLPSSGELFF | TGTGCCAGCGGGGGCCTACCCTCGTCCGGGGAGCTGTTTTTT
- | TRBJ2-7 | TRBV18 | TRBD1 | CASSPTGGRNYEQYF | TGTGCCAGCTCACCGACAGGGGGCCGCAACTACGAGCAGTACTTC
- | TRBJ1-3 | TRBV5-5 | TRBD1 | CASSSRQGTGNTIYF | TGTGCCAGCAGCTCACGACAGGGGACAGGAAACACCATATATTTT
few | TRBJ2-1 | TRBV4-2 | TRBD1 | CASSLGQRTNNEQFF | TGTGCCAGCAGCCTGGGACAGCGAACTAACAATGAGCAGTTCTTC
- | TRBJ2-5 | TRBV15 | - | CATSRSFGTQYF | TGTGCCACCAGCAGGAGTTTCGGGACCCAGTACTTC